This TCR beta chain was identified in a study of OX40 agonist ivuxolimab in advanced cancers. Overall study context: The treatment was a fully human IgG2 OX40 agonist, ivuxolimab.

The CDR3 runs to 18 residues. Autoimmune disease history or systemic immunosuppression led to patient exclusion. Repertoires were generated with immunoSEQ multiplex PCR, while TCRdb's copy carries only in-frame clones and drops some. The repertoire holds approximately 72,000 clones, with over 80% as singletons. A remark on this clone: Its antigen is currently unknown.

Study results and caveats: In the 0.1 to 3.0 mg/kg range, CD4+ and CD8+ blood T cells had expanded clonally by week 6.

The receptor was isolated from an adult with an advanced solid tumor such as melanoma, head and neck, liver or kidney cancer. The starting material was CD4+ or CD8+ T cells sorted from blood, obtained in a trial of the OX40 agonist ivuxolimab. The chain uses TRBV21-1 and TRBJ2-2; TRBD2 was called by the table and not checked on the DNA. TRBV21-1 is recorded as a pseudogene. The CDR3 DNA reads TGTGCCAGCAGCAAAGAGGCCAGGCTACTGATGGACTCCGGGGAGCTGTTTTTT. Residues: CASSKEARLLMDSGELFF.